This T cell receptor (beta chain) is drawn from a study of T cell responses to AZD1222 COVID-19 vaccine. At the level of the study: Pooled together were second doses at about 4 or about 12 weeks. Regarding the study as a whole: Increased Spike-specific TCR breadth and depth were observed after two AZD1222 doses. Among vaccine-associated CD4 TCRs, coverage spanned spike, with dominance at 160-218 and 743-854. Just a handful of AZD1222 recipients tested seropositive at baseline.

Using immunoSEQ multiplex PCR, the repertoire was profiled, and TCRdb retains in-frame clones only, with some absent. The top ten clones hold roughly 6% of a sample with some 95,000 clones, 80% to 90% of them seen once. Worth noting for this clone: The antigen remains unidentified.

The length of the CDR3 is 13 residues. V shed 2 bases and J shed 7 bases, with 11 bases lying between them. The source material was peripheral blood, sampled on day 0 of AZD1222 vaccination. The genes are TRBV12-3 or TRBV12-4 and TRBJ1-1; D unclear. This receptor was obtained from an adult in good health. CDR3 bases: TGTGCCAGCAGTTTAACTAGGAACGATGAAGCTTTCTTT. Protein product: CASSLTRNDEAFF.